This T cell receptor (beta chain) was captured by sequencing in a study of blood T cell repertoires in COVID-19. Data came from immunoSEQ multiplex PCR; TCRdb stores just in-frame clones and leaves some out. The data show approximately 210,000 clones, 80% to 90% seen once. The CDR3 runs to 15 residues. V gave up 0 bases and J gave up 2 bases, with 8 bases separating them. The germline V gene has CDR1 SEHNR and CDR2 FQNEAQ (reference sequence). V usage is TRBV7-9 and J usage is TRBJ2-1; possibly TRBD2 for D (5 bases). This TCR was sampled from a man in his fifties or sixties with active or convalescent COVID-19. Sequencing input: peripheral blood. This CDR3 reads CASSLATGTYNEQFF. In nucleotides, the CDR3 is TGTGCCAGCAGCTTAGCGACGGGGACCTACAATGAGCAGTTCTTC.